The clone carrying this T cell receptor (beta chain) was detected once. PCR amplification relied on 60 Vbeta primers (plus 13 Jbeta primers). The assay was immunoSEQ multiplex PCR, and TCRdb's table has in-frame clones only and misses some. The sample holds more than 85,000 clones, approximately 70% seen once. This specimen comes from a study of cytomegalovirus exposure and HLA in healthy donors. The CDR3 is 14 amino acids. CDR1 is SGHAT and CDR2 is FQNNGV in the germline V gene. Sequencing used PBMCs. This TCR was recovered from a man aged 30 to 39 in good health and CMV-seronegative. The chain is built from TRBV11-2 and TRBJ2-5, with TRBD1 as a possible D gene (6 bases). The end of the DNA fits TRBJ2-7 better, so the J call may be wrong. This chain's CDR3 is CASSPGTPAYEQYF. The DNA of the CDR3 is TGTGCCAGCAGCCCCGGGACACCAGCCTACGAGCAGTACTTC.